Below are 27 T cell receptor beta chains sequenced from a single sample in a study of blood T cell repertoires in COVID-19. The assay was immunoSEQ multiplex PCR, and TCRdb's table has in-frame clones only and misses some. The sample shows about 210,000 clones, about 78% of them seen only once. The sample consisted of peripheral blood. The receptors derive from a woman aged 70-85 years with acute or convalescent COVID-19.

As concerns this clone: The same CDR3 arises from other DNA sequences in this sample as well. The CDR3 is CASSPGTGSYNEQFF. The DNA of the CDR3 is TGTGCCAGCTCACCAGGGACAGGGTCGTACAATGAGCAGTTCTTC. This chain links TRBV18 with TRBJ2-1; 9 nucleotides match TRBD1. From germline, CDR1 is KGHSH and CDR2 LQKENI. The CDR3 has 15 amino acids. Unmatched junction bases numbered 3, after V lost 2 bases and J lost 4 bases. Variable domain in full (rest from reference TRBV18 and TRBJ2-1): NAGVMQNPRHLVRRRGQEARLRCSPMKGHSHVYWYRQLPEEGLKFMVYLQKENIIDESGMPKERFSAEFPKEGPSILRIQQVVRGDSAAYFCASSPGTGSYNEQFFGPGTRLTVL.

This clone was picked up one time. The chain has TRBV10-1 and TRBJ2-7; 8 nucleotides agree with TRBD1. The germline gives CDR1 WNHNN, CDR2 SYGVQD (reference sequence). The V segment lost 6 bases and the J segment 3 bases; nucleotides outside the gene matches: 13. CDR3 length: 16 residues. Here the CDR3 reads CASRLSRGTGLYEQYF. The CDR3 bases are TGCGCCAGCAGACTTAGCCGCGGGACAGGCCTCTACGAGCAGTACTTC.

The V and J genes are TRBV18 and TRBJ2-1; unclear D gene. The CDR3 is 13 residues long. Deletions cut 2 bases from V and 5 bases from J, with 7 bases between. Germline loops: CDR1 KGHSH, CDR2 LQKENI. CDR3 coding DNA: TGTGCCAGCTCACCATCCCGAGACAATGAGCAGTTCTTC. Protein product: CASSPSRDNEQFF. Full variable domain (remainder filled in from reference TRBV18 and TRBJ2-1): NAGVMQNPRHLVRRRGQEARLRCSPMKGHSHVYWYRQLPEEGLKFMVYLQKENIIDESGMPKERFSAEFPKEGPSILRIQQVVRGDSAAYFCASSPSRDNEQFFGPGTRLTVL.

This clone was seen once. In nucleotides, the CDR3 is TGTGCCACCTCCGACAGGGACTATGGCTACACCTTC. This gives the protein CATSDRDYGYTF. The chain is built from TRBV7-8 and TRBJ1-2, with TRBD1 matching 7 bases. The CDR3 has 12 amino acids. The V gene's germline CDR1 is SGHVS and CDR2 FQNEAQ. J gave up 3 bases and V 10 bases, and 5 bases lay outside the gene matches.

This clone was counted only a few times. CDR3 nucleotide sequence: TGTGCCAGCAGTGAAGCAGGCAACTATGGCTACACCTTC. Residues: CASSEAGNYGYTF. This rearrangement joins TRBV25-1 to TRBJ1-2; D is ambiguous. Germline loops: CDR1 MGHDK, CDR2 SYGVNS. Between the trimmed V and J ends, which lost 2 bases and 2 bases, there was a span of 6 bases. This CDR3 contains 13 residues.

The CDR3 is CASSFRQGHQPQHF. As DNA, the CDR3 is TGTGCCAGCAGTTTCCGGCAGGGACACCAGCCCCAGCATTTT. The chain uses TRBV27 and TRBJ1-5, with D possibly being TRBD1 (6 bases). V was pared by 3 bases and J by 7 bases, with 13 bases between. There are 14 residues in the CDR3. The germline V gene encodes CDR1 MNHEY and CDR2 SMNVEV (reference sequence).

J is TRBJ1-1 and V is TRBV7-2; no clear D gene. This CDR3 spans 16 amino acids. Germline CDR1 reads SGHTA; CDR2 reads FQGNSA. Deletions cut 5 bases from V and 1 base from J, with 17 bases between. DNA for the CDR3: TGTGCCAGCAGCCCGGTACGAGGGCCGCAGAACACTGAAGCTTTCTTT. Translated, it gives CASSPVRGPQNTEAFF.

This clone has just one count. The chain links TRBV5-8 to TRBJ2-3; the D gene is possibly TRBD2 (5 bases). The CDR3 spans 15 residues. Trimming left V 4 bases short and J 5 bases short, with 17 bases between. Germline CDR1 is SGHTS and CDR2 is YDEGEE. In nucleotides, the CDR3 is TGTGCCAGCAGCCGGACTTATTCCCTCGTAGATACGCAGTATTTT. It is translated as CASSRTYSLVDTQYF.

This chain links TRBV9 with TRBJ2-1; D is possibly TRBD2 (6 bases). Trimming took 5 bases from V and 6 from J, leaving 15 bases between them. This CDR3 is built from 14 residues. The germline gives CDR1 SGDLS, CDR2 YYNGEE. This CDR3 is CASRKTQEGNEQFF. The CDR3 bases are TGTGCCAGCAGGAAAACCCAGGAGGGCAATGAGCAGTTCTTC.

The rearrangement links TRBV6-6 to TRBJ2-7; no clear D gene. CDR1 and CDR2 (germline): MNHNY, SVGAGI (reference sequence). Trimming stripped 8 bases from V and 1 base from J, with 12 bases between. The CDR3 totals 13 residues. CDR3 residues: CASCADSSYEQYF. The CDR3 DNA follows: TGTGCCAGCTGCGCCGATTCTTCCTACGAGCAGTACTTC.

The chain links TRBV2 to TRBJ1-6; D possibly corresponds to TRBD1 (5 bases). CDR1 is SNHLY and CDR2 is FYNNEI in the germline V gene. The CDR3 has 17 residues. V dropped 6 bases and J dropped 4 bases, with 19 bases sitting between them. CDR3 DNA sequence: TGTGCCAGCAGGTGGGGCGGGAAGGAAGGTTATAATTCACCCCTCCACTTT. Its protein is CASRWGGKEGYNSPLHF.

V usage is TRBV20-1 and J usage is TRBJ2-1; possibly TRBD1 for D (6 bases). CDR1 and CDR2 (germline): DFQATT, SNEGSKA (reference sequence). The ends were cut back, 2 bases at V and 13 bases at J, with 12 bases in the middle. This CDR3 contains 11 residues. CDR3 residues: CSARLGALQFF. CDR3 DNA: TGCAGTGCTAGACTGGGGGCCCTTCAGTTCTTC.

The CDR3 here is CASSRLAGNYEQYV. The CDR3 DNA is TGTGCCAGCAGCCGGCTAGCGGGGAACTACGAGCAGTACGTC. The rearrangement uses TRBV7-8 and TRBJ2-7; TRBD2 agrees at 9 bases. Germline CDR1 is SGHVS and CDR2 is FQNEAQ. This CDR3 is built from 14 residues. The ends lost 5 bases at V and 3 bases at J; junction bases unmatched: 5.

This clone was counted at least ten times. The chain couples TRBV2 to TRBJ2-5; 9 nucleotides agree with TRBD1. After removal of 6 bases from V and 7 bases from J, the junction contained 15 bases not matched to a gene. CDR3 length: 16 amino acids. Per germline, CDR1 SNHLY and CDR2 FYNNEI. CDR3 amino acids: CASRENPGQGRVTQYF. CDR3 sequence (DNA): TGTGCCAGCAGAGAGAACCCGGGACAGGGTCGAGTGACCCAGTACTTC.

The chain carries TRBV30 and TRBJ2-3; possible D gene TRBD2, 5 bases. The germline V gene has CDR1 GTSNPN and CDR2 SVGIG (reference sequence). V was cut by 4 bases and J by 4 bases, with 15 bases left in between. The CDR3 spans 14 residues. The CDR3 protein is CAWTPSNPPDTQYF. CDR3 DNA: TGTGCCTGGACTCCTAGCAACCCCCCAGATACGCAGTATTTT.

The V and J genes are TRBV21-1 and TRBJ2-7; TRBD1 is the table's D call, not checked against the DNA. TRBV21-1 is shown as a pseudogene. The CDR3 sequence is 15 residues long. The CDR3 here is CASSRGTVSSYEQYF. The CDR3, as DNA: TGTGCCAGCAGCAGAGGGACAGTCAGCTCCTACGAGCAGTACTTC.

This clone was recorded a few times. The chain combines TRBV6-6 with TRBJ1-5; 8 positions match TRBD1. This CDR3 region has 15 residues. V lost 4 bases, J lost 6 bases, and 8 bases stayed unmatched. Germline V CDR1 and CDR2: MNHNY, SVGAGI (reference sequence). The CDR3 loop reads CASSWDRTVGQPQHF. CDR3 in DNA: TGTGCCAGCAGTTGGGACAGGACTGTCGGTCAGCCCCAGCATTTT.

V gene TRBV2 combines with J gene TRBJ1-1, with D possibly being TRBD1 (5 bases). The CDR3 spans 14 residues. The V end was cut by 3 bases, the J end by 1 base, with 9 bases between. CDR1 and CDR2 (germline): SNHLY, FYNNEI. As DNA, the CDR3 is TGTGCCAGCAGTGATTTGGGGGGGAACACTGAAGCTTTCTTT. This codes for CASSDLGGNTEAFF.

This clone was picked up a small number of times. This chain joins TRBV5-1 and TRBJ1-1; D unclear. The V end lost 4 bases, the J end lost 5 bases, and 12 bases lay between the germline ends. The CDR3 is 13 residues long. Germline assignment: CDR1 SGHRS and CDR2 YFSETQ. For the CDR3, the DNA is TGCGCCAGCAGCGGAGGGTCGGGGACTGAAGCTTTCTTT. Translated: CASSGGSGTEAFF.

This sequence joins TRBV7-2 and TRBJ2-5, with D possibly matching TRBD1 (5 bases). Trimming shortened V by 2 bases and J by 2 bases, and 9 bases separated the two germline ends. This CDR3 contains 14 residues. CDR1 and CDR2 (germline): SGHTA, FQGNSA. The CDR3 is CASSLHQGQETQYF. The CDR3 nucleotides are TGTGCCAGCAGCTTACATCAGGGACAAGAGACCCAGTACTTC.

The chain has TRBV10-1 and TRBJ2-7; D is unresolved. Germline V gives CDR1 WNHNN, CDR2 SYGVQD (reference sequence). The length of the CDR3 is 12 residues. Between the trimmed V and J ends, which lost 2 bases and 2 bases, there was a span of 4 bases. CDR3 DNA sequence: TGCGCCAGCAGTGAGGCGGCCTACGAGCAGTACTTC. Amino acids: CASSEAAYEQYF.

J is TRBJ2-5 and V is TRBV11-2, with D possibly TRBD2 on 6 matching bases. The CDR3 spans 13 residues. V shed 5 bases and J shed 3 bases, with 10 bases lying between them. CDR1 SGHAT and CDR2 FQNNGV come from the germline V gene. The CDR3 spells CASSLGLKETQYF. In DNA form, the CDR3 reads TGTGCCAGCAGCCTGGGACTGAAAGAGACCCAGTACTTC.

This clone was recorded a few times. This chain connects TRBV9 to TRBJ1-1; D is possibly TRBD1 (5 bases). The germline V and J ends were trimmed by 3 bases and 4 bases, with 13 bases remaining between them. Per germline, CDR1 SGDLS and CDR2 YYNGEE. CDR3 length equals 14 residues. The CDR3 spells CASSAGLSSTEAFF. CDR3 DNA: TGTGCCAGCAGCGCGGGACTCTCGAGCACTGAAGCTTTCTTT.

The chain is built from TRBV14 and TRBJ1-1, with D perhaps matching TRBD1 (6 bases). This CDR3 comprises 12 residues. The V end was cut by 4 bases, the J end by 10 bases, with 13 bases between. CDR1 and CDR2 from the germline V gene are SGHDN and FVKESK. CDR3 DNA sequence: TGTGCCAGCAGCCCCTCCGGGGGGCGAGCTTTCTTT. This gives the protein CASSPSGGRAFF.

The chain links TRBV19 to TRBJ1-1; TRBD1 is a possible D gene (6 bases). CDR1 and CDR2 (germline): LNHDA, SQIVND (reference sequence). The CDR3 spans 14 residues. Trimming left V 5 bases short and J 1 base short, with 11 bases between. The CDR3 is CASSPRTANTEAFF. CDR3 bases: TGTGCCAGTAGTCCCCGGACAGCGAACACTGAAGCTTTCTTT.

V gene TRBV25-1 combines with J gene TRBJ1-4; maybe TRBD1 (5 bases). Germline V gene sequence: CDR1 MGHDK, CDR2 SYGVNS. The V gene lost 6 bases and the J gene lost 4 bases, with 18 bases spanning the gap. The CDR3 consists of 16 residues. This CDR3 is CASRGFYDSLNEKLFF. The CDR3 region has the DNA TGTGCCAGCAGGGGGTTTTATGACAGCCTTAATGAAAAACTGTTTTTT.

This clone was detected a few times. V is TRBV6-4 and J is TRBJ2-3, with TRBD2 matching over 10 bases. The CDR3 consists of 15 residues. The V gene end was trimmed by 2 bases and the J gene end by 6 bases; junction bases not matched to a gene: 5. The germline gives CDR1 MRHNA, CDR2 SNTAGT. The CDR3 nucleotides read TGTGCCAGCAGTGACAGGACTAGCGGTGATGATACGCAGTATTTT. It yields the protein CASSDRTSGDDTQYF.